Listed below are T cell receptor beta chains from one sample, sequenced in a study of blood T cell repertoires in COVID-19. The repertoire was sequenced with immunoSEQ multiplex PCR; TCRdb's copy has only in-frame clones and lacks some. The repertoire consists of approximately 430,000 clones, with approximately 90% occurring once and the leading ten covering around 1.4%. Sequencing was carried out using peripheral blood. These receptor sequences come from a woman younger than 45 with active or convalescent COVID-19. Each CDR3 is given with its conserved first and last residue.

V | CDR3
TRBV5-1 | CASSLEQADSRYTF
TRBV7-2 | CASSLGQDISYEQYF
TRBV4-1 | CASSQVISVYGYTF
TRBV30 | CAWRGLAYEQFF
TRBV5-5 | CASSLMEGHQPQHF
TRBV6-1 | CASSEALTSYEQYF
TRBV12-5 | CASGETGPRGETQYF
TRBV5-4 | CASSLLQGNLPHTEAFF
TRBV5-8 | CASTPETFDTTYEQYF
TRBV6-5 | CASSPRDMNTEAFF
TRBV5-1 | CASSLYTGGGRGTDTQYF
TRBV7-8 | CASSLFERGSTLGGYTF
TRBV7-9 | CASSFGLAGNEQFF
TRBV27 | CASSFSTGQNEKLFF
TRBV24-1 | CATSDEGGTQYF
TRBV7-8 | CASSFRDLEGNEQFF
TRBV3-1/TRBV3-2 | CASSQNGQPNYGYTF
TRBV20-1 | CSASSRDRLYEQYF
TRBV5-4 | CASSLGGGAGGELFF
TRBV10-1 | CASSESGTGGRETQYF
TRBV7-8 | CASSSTLAGGYNEQFF
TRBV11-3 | CASSLGVYTEAFF
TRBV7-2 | CASSLGRSTTGELFF
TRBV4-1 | CASSQERTGTPNTGELFF
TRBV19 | CASSVFGQGGGEKLFF
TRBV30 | CAFSGLAGVEQFF
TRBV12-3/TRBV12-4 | CASTGVVTEAFF
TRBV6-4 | CASSDGGTGGDTGELFF
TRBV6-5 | CASQGDPDTQYF
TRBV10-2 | CASRVRGSDTEAFF
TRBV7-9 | CASSLSHATDTQYF
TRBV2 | CASSWTGGDTEAFF
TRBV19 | CASSIWGEGRSYNEQFF
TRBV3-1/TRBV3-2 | CASSLGLAMADTQYF
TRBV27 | CASSPGGGRGYTF
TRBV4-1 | CASSQDRDRVSGNTIYF
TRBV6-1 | CASSEHRVKAFF
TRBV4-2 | CASSQEAHIGLYF
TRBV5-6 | CASSLNRGYEQYF
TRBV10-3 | CAIRPQENYGYTF
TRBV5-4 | CASSLPQDGWNTEAFF
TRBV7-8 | CASSLEPGDYGYTF
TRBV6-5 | CASSPGLAGLMTQYF
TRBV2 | CASSPAEAWSFDSLETQYF
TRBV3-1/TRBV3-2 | CASSQEGFLGGRAREQYF
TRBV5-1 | CASTPAGGTYNEQFF
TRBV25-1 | CASSDSHSGNTIYF
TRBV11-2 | CASSLAPFEAFF
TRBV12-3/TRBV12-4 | CASGFDSTGELFF
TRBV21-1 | CASTPFGGSSNQPQHF
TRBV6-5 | CASREAGGGYEQFF
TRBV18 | CASSPGLEYGYTF
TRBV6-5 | CASSGDIYEQYF